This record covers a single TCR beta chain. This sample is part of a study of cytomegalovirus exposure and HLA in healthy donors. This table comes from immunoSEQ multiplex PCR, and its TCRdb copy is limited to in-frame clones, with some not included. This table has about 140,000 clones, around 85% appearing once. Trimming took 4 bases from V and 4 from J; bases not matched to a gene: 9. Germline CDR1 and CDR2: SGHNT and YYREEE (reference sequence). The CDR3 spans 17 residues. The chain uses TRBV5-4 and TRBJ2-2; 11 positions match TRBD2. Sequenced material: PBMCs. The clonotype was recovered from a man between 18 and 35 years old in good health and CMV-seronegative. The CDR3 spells CASSGLAGGGGTGELFF. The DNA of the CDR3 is TGTGCCAGCAGCGGGCTAGCGGGAGGAGGGGGCACCGGGGAGCTGTTTTTT. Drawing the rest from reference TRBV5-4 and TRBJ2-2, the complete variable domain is ETGVTQSPTHLIKTRGQQVTLRCSSQSGHNTVSWYQQALGQGPQFIFQYYREEENGRGNFPPRFSGLQFPNYSSELNVNALELDDSALYLCASSGLAGGGGTGELFFGEGSRLTVL.